The 22 T cell receptor beta chains listed next were all sequenced from one sample in a study of blood T cell repertoires in COVID-19. Assay used: immunoSEQ multiplex PCR; TCRdb lists only in-frame clones, some missing. The sample holds under 85,000 clones; more than 70% are singletons and the top ten take roughly 5%. Input material: peripheral blood. These receptor sequences come from a man older than 75 with acute or convalescent COVID-19.

This sequence joins TRBV7-2 and TRBJ2-1; tentatively, D is TRBD2 (5 bases). The CDR3 contains 13 residues. CDR1 and CDR2 from the germline V gene are SGHTA and FQGNSA. V lost 3 bases and J lost 4, with 7 bases in between. The CDR3 protein is CASSLLAYNEQFF. In DNA form, the CDR3 reads TGTGCCAGCAGCTTGTTAGCGTACAATGAGCAGTTCTTC. Full variable domain (rest looked up from reference TRBV7-2 and TRBJ2-1): GAGVSQSPSNKVTEKGKDVELRCDPISGHTALYWYRQSLGQGLEFLIYFQGNSAPDKSGLPSDRFSAERTGGSVSTLTIQRTQQEDSAVYLCASSLLAYNEQFFGPGTRLTVL.

The rearrangement joins TRBV7-9 to TRBJ1-2; D gene uncertain. V was clipped by 5 bases and J by 6 bases, with 22 bases between them. CDR3 length equals 16 residues. Germline V gene lookup returns CDR1 SEHNR and CDR2 FQNEAQ (reference sequence). CDR3 in DNA: TGTGCCAGCAGCGATTTAGTGGGCGGGAGTACCCATGGCTACACCTTC. Amino acid sequence: CASSDLVGGSTHGYTF. The entire variable domain, with the rest obtained from reference TRBV7-9 and TRBJ1-2, is as follows: DTGVSQNPRHKITKRGQNVTFRCDPISEHNRLYWYRQTLGQGPEFLTYFQNEAQLEKSRLLSDRFSAERPKGSFSTLEIQRTEQGDSAMYLCASSDLVGGSTHGYTFGSGTRLTVV.

The chain joins TRBV5-1 to TRBJ2-7, with 9 bases fitting TRBD1. Trimming took 4 bases from V and 5 from J; bases not matched to a gene: 7. CDR3 length: 14 amino acids. Germline values: CDR1 SGHRS, CDR2 YFSETQ. The CDR3 DNA follows: TGCGCCAGCAGCACCGGGACAGGGCACGACGAGCAGTACTTC. Its protein product is CASSTGTGHDEQYF.

V is TRBV5-4 and J is TRBJ1-2, with unresolved D. The CDR3 extends over 15 amino acids. V dropped 4 bases and J dropped 2 bases, with 15 bases sitting between them. Germline V CDR1 and CDR2: SGHNT, YYREEE (reference sequence). The CDR3 sequence: CASSPDEGWNYGYTF. DNA of the CDR3: TGTGCCAGCAGCCCGGACGAGGGATGGAACTATGGCTACACCTTC.

The genes are TRBV4-3 and TRBJ2-7, with a tentative D call TRBD2 (5 bases). The V gene's germline CDR1 is LGHNA and CDR2 YSLEER. Trimming pared 0 bases from V and 7 bases from J, leaving 13 bases between. The CDR3 length is 14 residues. This CDR3 is CASSQDLREREQYF. For the CDR3, the DNA is TGCGCCAGCAGCCAAGATCTGAGGGAGAGGGAGCAGTACTTC.

The chain couples TRBV6-6 to TRBJ1-3; tentatively, D is TRBD1 (6 bases). The V end lost 4 bases, the J end lost 4 bases, and 11 bases lay between the germline ends. This CDR3 contains 14 residues. Germline lookup yields CDR1 MNHNY and CDR2 SVGAGI (reference sequence). Here the CDR3 reads CASSSGTPGNTIYF. The CDR3 DNA reads as TGTGCCAGCAGTTCCGGGACACCCGGAAACACCATATATTTT.

This clone was seen just once. For the CDR3, the DNA is TGTGCCAGCAGCCATCTAGGGGCATTCAGGGTAGGGACAGATACGCAGTATTTT. It is translated as CASSHLGAFRVGTDTQYF. This chain uses TRBV3-1 (or the pseudogene TRBV3-2) with TRBJ2-3; weak D call: TRBD1 (5 bases). The germline gives CDR1 LGHDT, CDR2 YNNKEL (reference sequence). The CDR3 sequence is 18 residues long. With 3 bases removed from V and 3 bases from J, the gap between germline ends came to 22 bases.

The rearrangement links TRBV27 to TRBJ1-1, with D unclear. The CDR3 contains 11 residues. V was trimmed by 4 bases and J by 7 bases, leaving 7 bases between them. CDR1 and CDR2 from the germline V gene are MNHEY and SMNVEV (reference sequence). CDR3 region: CASSSGYEAFF. CDR3 DNA: TGTGCCAGCAGTTCAGGATATGAAGCTTTCTTT.

This clone was seen just once. The chain has TRBV5-1 and TRBJ1-5; D gene uncertain. V gave up 0 bases and J gave up 6 bases, with 13 bases separating them. The CDR3 sequence is 15 residues long. CDR1 and CDR2 from the germline V gene are SGHRS and YFSETQ. CDR3 loop: CASSLGSGEGQPQHF. CDR3 DNA sequence: TGCGCCAGCAGCTTGGGTTCGGGAGAGGGTCAGCCCCAGCATTTT.

This sequence joins TRBV4-1 and TRBJ2-5; tentatively, D is TRBD2 (7 bases). The CDR3 totals 16 residues. V gave up 0 bases and J gave up 6 bases, with 17 bases separating them. Germline CDR1 MGHRA, CDR2 YSYEKL. The CDR3 DNA reads as TGCGCCAGCAGCCAAGAGGTCGGGGGGCGCCTACAGACCCAGTACTTC. Protein sequence: CASSQEVGGRLQTQYF.

The gene calls are TRBV6-2 or TRBV6-3 and TRBJ2-7; D is undetermined. Between the trimmed V and J ends, which lost 5 bases and 3 bases, there was a span of 5 bases. The CDR3 sequence is 11 residues long. Germline V gene data show CDR1 as MNHEY and CDR2 as SVGEGT. CDR3 sequence (DNA): TGTGCCAGCAGTGTCCGCTACGAGCAGTACTTC. As protein: CASSVRYEQYF.

The chain is built from TRBV7-2 and TRBJ2-7, with TRBD1 matching over 10 bases. The CDR3 totals 15 residues. The germline V gene encodes CDR1 SGHTA and CDR2 FQGNSA. J lost 4 bases, V lost 1 base, and 4 bases had no gene match. In DNA, the CDR3 is TGTGCCAGCAGCTTAGGGGACAGGGGCCCATACGAGCAGTACTTC. It codes for CASSLGDRGPYEQYF.

V usage is TRBV11-2 and J usage is TRBJ2-3; tentative D call: TRBD1 (5 bases). CDR3 length equals 14 residues. With 3 bases removed from V and 5 bases from J, the gap between germline ends came to 12 bases. From germline, CDR1 is SGHAT and CDR2 FQNNGV. The CDR3 bases are TGTGCCAGCAGCTTCAAGGGGTCCATAGATACGCAGTATTTT. Protein: CASSFKGSIDTQYF.

The chain has TRBV3-1 (or the pseudogene TRBV3-2) and TRBJ1-4; D is uncertain. Trimming removed 4 bases from V and 7 bases from J, with 10 bases in between. The CDR3 runs 13 residues. Germline CDR1 reads LGHDT; CDR2 reads YNNKEL (reference sequence). CDR3 amino acids: CASSPPGIEKLFF. The CDR3 DNA reads as TGTGCCAGCAGCCCCCCCGGGATTGAAAAACTGTTTTTT.

The chain is built from TRBV2 and TRBJ1-2; the D gene is possibly TRBD1 (6 bases). The CDR3 spans 14 residues. The V gene lost 6 bases and the J gene lost 4 bases, with 15 bases spanning the gap. CDR1 is SNHLY, CDR2 FYNNEI, per germline. The CDR3 loop is CASRTGQLTYGYTF. The CDR3 bases are TGTGCCAGCAGGACCGGACAGCTCACCTATGGCTACACCTTC.

The V and J genes are TRBV11-2 and TRBJ1-1; D is unresolved. Germline V CDR1 and CDR2: SGHAT, FQNNGV. V was trimmed by 1 base and J by 3 bases, leaving 9 bases between them. The CDR3 is 14 residues long. The CDR3 reads CASSLVESHTEAFF. CDR3 DNA: TGTGCCAGCAGCTTAGTTGAGTCCCACACTGAAGCTTTCTTT.

This clone was detected only a few times. CDR3 coding DNA: TGTGCCAGTAGTCCGGTCCAGGGGGGTCAGCCCCAGCATTTT. Its protein product is CASSPVQGGQPQHF. The gene calls are TRBV19 and TRBJ1-5, with 7 nucleotides matching TRBD1. Per the germline V gene, CDR1 is LNHDA and CDR2 is SQIVND (reference sequence). The V segment lost 5 bases and the J segment 6 bases; nucleotides outside the gene matches: 7. The CDR3 runs 14 residues.

This chain uses TRBV5-4 with TRBJ1-2; D uncertain. The CDR3 has 14 amino acids. V was trimmed by 0 bases and J by 7 bases, leaving 13 bases between them. Germline V gene sequence: CDR1 SGHNT, CDR2 YYREEE (reference sequence). CDR3 sequence: CASSLDTNYGGYTF. DNA for the CDR3: TGTGCCAGCAGCTTGGATACCAACTATGGTGGCTACACCTTC.

The chain couples TRBV27 to TRBJ2-3; D is perhaps TRBD2 (6 bases). CDR3 length equals 17 residues. The V end was cut by 0 bases, the J end by 2 bases, with 15 bases between. In germline, CDR1 is MNHEY, CDR2 SMNVEV (reference sequence). As DNA, the CDR3 is TGTGCCAGCAGTTTATCAGCACTAGCTGAAAACACAGATACGCAGTATTTT. It yields the protein CASSLSALAENTDTQYF.

CDR3 DNA: TGTGCCAGCACCCTAGACAGGCCGCTGACCGAAGCTTTCTTT. Translating gives CASTLDRPLTEAFF. The rearrangement links TRBV28 to TRBJ1-1; tentatively, D is TRBD1 (6 bases). Germline V gene data show CDR1 as MDHEN and CDR2 as SYDVKM. Trimming removed 7 bases at V and 8 bases at J, with 20 bases between. CDR3 size: 14 residues.

This chain links TRBV5-1 with TRBJ2-2; TRBD1 matches at 11 bases. Germline trimming cut 3 bases from V and 3 bases from J; bases unmatched to any gene: 4. CDR1 and CDR2 from the germline V gene are SGHRS and YFSETQ. The CDR3 runs to 16 residues. The CDR3 loop reads CASSWGQGVDTGELFF. For the CDR3, the DNA is TGCGCCAGCAGCTGGGGACAGGGGGTTGACACCGGGGAGCTGTTTTTT.

The chain recombines TRBV5-1 with TRBJ1-2, with a possible D match to TRBD1 (5 bases). Trimming removed 4 bases from V and 2 bases from J, with 12 bases in between. Germline V gene sequence: CDR1 SGHRS, CDR2 YFSETQ. This CDR3 region has 14 residues. The DNA of the CDR3 is TGCGCCAGCAGCATTGCAGGGCAGAACTATGGCTACACCTTC. As protein: CASSIAGQNYGYTF.